The 24 T cell receptor beta chains below all came from one sample that was sequenced in a study of blood T cell dynamics during melanoma immunotherapy. The table came from immunoSEQ multiplex PCR; TCRdb's copy has only in-frame clones and leaves some out. The sample includes about 6,000 clones, around 80% seen only once; the top ten take 33%. The time point here: week 3, after first cycle of checkpoint inhibitor. The sample consisted of blood, taken from a patient treated with checkpoint blockade. Every receptor here comes from a human donor with melanoma.

The chain uses TRBV25-1 and TRBJ2-2; D is undetermined. The CDR3 covers 14 residues. Trimming stripped 6 bases from V and 1 base from J, with 9 bases between. Germline CDR1 MGHDK, CDR2 SYGVNS. CDR3 bases: TGTGCCAGCAGGAAGGCCGGGAACACCGGGGAGCTGTTTTTT. It specifies CASRKAGNTGELFF.

The V and J genes are TRBV7-9 and TRBJ2-2; no firm D call. The CDR3 runs 14 residues. The germline CDR1 and CDR2 sequences are SEHNR and FQNEAQ (reference sequence). Trimming shortened V by 5 bases and J by 2 bases, and 9 bases separated the two germline ends. As DNA, the CDR3 is TGTGCCAGCAGCCCAAGGACCAACACCGGGGAGCTGTTTTTT. Its translation: CASSPRTNTGELFF. Drawing the rest from reference TRBV7-9 and TRBJ2-2, the complete variable domain is DTGVSQNPRHKITKRGQNVTFRCDPISEHNRLYWYRQTLGQGPEFLTYFQNEAQLEKSRLLSDRFSAERPKGSFSTLEIQRTEQGDSAMYLCASSPRTNTGELFFGEGSRLTVL.

The chain is built from TRBV27 and TRBJ2-1; 7 bases map to TRBD1. Germline CDR1 is MNHEY and CDR2 is SMNVEV (reference sequence). CDR3 length equals 14 residues. V shed 3 bases, J shed 8 bases, and the junction held 7 bases outside the gene matches. The CDR3 spells CASSFVQGWDEQFF. The CDR3 nucleotides are TGTGCCAGCAGTTTCGTACAGGGGTGGGATGAGCAGTTCTTC.

This clone was seen once. The chain combines TRBV21-1 with TRBJ1-4. TRBV21-1 constitutes a pseudogene. This CDR3 comprises 16 residues. CDR3 nucleotide sequence: TGTGCCAGCAGCCCCGCTCCGGGACGGAAGAATGAAAAACTGTTTTTT. The encoded protein is CASSPAPGRKNEKLFF.

V and J are TRBV5-4 and TRBJ1-3, with D perhaps TRBD1 (6 bases). The CDR3 loop spans 15 amino acids. Germline loops: CDR1 SGHNT, CDR2 YYREEE (reference sequence). With 4 bases removed from V and 8 bases from J, the gap between germline ends came to 19 bases. The CDR3 spells CASSGTLWDPDTIYF. The DNA of the CDR3 is TGTGCCAGCAGCGGGACACTTTGGGATCCGGACACCATATATTTT.

V and J are TRBV7-9 and TRBJ2-1, with 9 bases lining up with TRBD2. The CDR3 has 16 amino acids. Per the germline V gene, CDR1 is SEHNR and CDR2 is FQNEAQ (reference sequence). The ends lost 5 bases at V and 7 bases at J; junction bases unmatched: 12. The CDR3 DNA follows: TGTGCCAGCAGCCCTCGGAGTAGCGGGAGTCCGAATGAGCAGTTCTTC. It yields the protein CASSPRSSGSPNEQFF. The complete variable domain, with remaining parts taken from reference TRBV7-9 and TRBJ2-1, reads DTGVSQNPRHKITKRGQNVTFRCDPISEHNRLYWYRQTLGQGPEFLTYFQNEAQLEKSRLLSDRFSAERPKGSFSTLEIQRTEQGDSAMYLCASSPRSSGSPNEQFFGPGTRLTVL.

The V call is TRBV7-3, the J call TRBJ1-2; D is undetermined. The CDR3 extends over 13 amino acids. Trimming took 4 bases from V and 2 from J, leaving 8 bases between them. Germline V lookup: CDR1 SGHTA, CDR2 FQGTGA. The CDR3 reads CASSYRRNYGYTF. DNA of the CDR3: TGTGCCAGCAGCTATCGACGGAACTATGGCTACACCTTC.

The rearrangement joins TRBV15 to TRBJ1-4; D unclear. Trimming stripped 5 bases from V and 7 bases from J, with 17 bases between. The CDR3 has 15 residues. Germline-derived CDR1 and CDR2 are LNHNV and YYDKDF (reference sequence). CDR3 nucleotide sequence: TGTGCCACCAGCCTCCGTGGCAGCGGCCTTGAAAAACTGTTTTTT. The encoded protein is CATSLRGSGLEKLFF.

The V and J genes are TRBV28 and TRBJ1-2; D remains unclear. Per the germline V gene, CDR1 is MDHEN and CDR2 is SYDVKM. Between the trimmed V and J ends, which lost 6 bases and 0 bases, there was a span of 8 bases. CDR3 size: 13 residues. CDR3 residues: CASRVQSNYGYTF. Written as DNA, the CDR3 is TGTGCCAGCAGAGTACAGTCTAACTATGGCTACACCTTC.

This chain connects TRBV7-8 to TRBJ2-7; weak D call: TRBD1 (6 bases). CDR1 is SGHVS and CDR2 is FQNEAQ in the germline V gene. There are 12 residues in the CDR3. Trimming stripped 2 bases from V and 6 bases from J, with 8 bases between. CDR3 nucleotides: TGTGCCAGCAGCTTAAGCAGGGGCGAGCAGTACTTC. Translated: CASSLSRGEQYF.

The chain has TRBV30 and TRBJ1-1, with D tentatively TRBD1 (6 bases). V was clipped by 0 bases and J by 8 bases, with 13 bases between them. The CDR3 covers 13 residues. Germline V lookup: CDR1 GTSNPN, CDR2 SVGIG (reference sequence). The CDR3 coding sequence is TGTGCCTGGAGTGTAGGGGGGGTGCAGGAAGCTTTCTTT. The encoded protein is CAWSVGGVQEAFF.

With regard to this clone: It is likely a read error, because the conserved phenylalanine at the end of the CDR3 is missing. The rearrangement uses TRBV5-8 and TRBJ2-6; D is unclear. Trimming removed 4 bases at V and 0 bases at J, with 5 bases between. CDR3 length: 14 residues. Per the germline V gene, CDR1 is SGHTS and CDR2 is YDEGEE. CDR3 residues: CASSPYSGANVLTS. CDR3 nucleotides: TGTGCCAGCAGCCCTTACTCTGGGGCCAACGTCCTGACTTCC.

The chain combines TRBV9 with TRBJ2-3, with 15 bases lining up with TRBD2. Germline V gives CDR1 SGDLS, CDR2 YYNGEE. The V gene end was trimmed by 2 bases and the J gene end by 0 bases; junction bases not matched to a gene: 7. The CDR3 has 19 residues. The CDR3 loop reads CASSVTGLAGGTSTDTQYF. In DNA, the CDR3 is TGTGCCAGCAGCGTGACGGGACTAGCGGGAGGTACTAGCACAGATACGCAGTATTTT.

The chain has TRBV27 and TRBJ2-6; D unresolved. Trimming cost V 10 bases and J 4 bases, with 14 bases left between them. From germline, CDR1 is MNHEY and CDR2 SMNVEV (reference sequence). The CDR3 is made up of 14 amino acids. CDR3 nucleotides: TGTGCCACCTCCCCCGCGAGCGGGGCCAACGTCCTGACTTTC. It translates to CATSPASGANVLTF.

The CDR3 region is CASSQGGRGMRGETQYF. CDR3 nucleotide sequence: TGCGCCAGCAGCCAGGGGGGAAGGGGTATGAGGGGTGAGACCCAGTACTTC. This rearrangement joins TRBV4-1 to TRBJ2-5; tentatively, D is TRBD2 (6 bases). This CDR3 spans 17 amino acids. Trimming took off 3 bases at V and 5 bases at J, with 22 bases between the two ends. From germline, CDR1 is MGHRA and CDR2 YSYEKL.

The chain carries TRBV7-2 and TRBJ1-6, with D possibly matching TRBD1 (5 bases). The CDR3 has 21 residues. The V gene's germline CDR1 is SGHTA and CDR2 FQGNSA. V gave up 0 bases and J gave up 0 bases, with 21 bases separating them. This CDR3 is CASSLANRWVCQSSYNSPLHF. CDR3 DNA: TGTGCCAGCAGCTTAGCAAACAGGTGGGTCTGTCAAAGCTCCTATAATTCACCCCTCCACTTT.

This clone was seen a single time. The chain links TRBV5-1 to TRBJ1-5; 10 bases agree with TRBD1. The CDR3 spans 14 residues. CDR1 SGHRS and CDR2 YFSETQ come from the germline V gene. The J segment lost 6 bases and the V segment lost 2 bases, leaving 2 bases of the junction unmatched. CDR3: CASSLGDRGQPQHF. The DNA for the CDR3 is TGCGCCAGCAGCTTAGGGGACAGGGGTCAGCCCCAGCATTTT.

This clone was found a few times. The chain uses TRBV29-1 and TRBJ2-6, with D tentatively TRBD2 (5 bases). Germline lookup yields CDR1 SQVTM and CDR2 ANQGSEA. The V and J ends lost 5 bases and 0 bases respectively, with 11 bases between them. The CDR3 length is 15 residues. The CDR3 is CSVHEGNSGANVLTF. The CDR3 DNA reads as TGCAGCGTTCATGAGGGAAACTCTGGGGCCAACGTCCTGACTTTC.

V gene TRBV6-6 combines with J gene TRBJ2-7, with TRBD2 matching over 14 bases. Trimming removed 2 bases from V and 12 bases from J; junction bases left unmatched: 9. The CDR3 covers 15 residues. From germline, CDR1 is MNHNY and CDR2 SVGAGI (reference sequence). The CDR3 region has the DNA TGTGCCAGCAGTTACCCGGGACTAGCGGGAGATCAGCCGTACTTC. This gives the protein CASSYPGLAGDQPYF.

V is TRBV27 and J is TRBJ1-1; TRBD1 agrees at 7 bases. With 6 bases clipped from V and 6 bases from J, the junction kept 10 bases outside the gene matches. The CDR3 consists of 14 residues. Germline V gene data show CDR1 as MNHEY and CDR2 as SMNVEV (reference sequence). CDR3 region: CASSQIRGRAEAFF. The CDR3 DNA is TGTGCCAGCAGCCAAATCAGGGGGAGGGCTGAAGCTTTCTTT.

The chain has TRBV6-5 and TRBJ2-3; no definite D call. Germline-derived CDR1 and CDR2 are MNHEY and SVGAGI. V dropped 0 bases and J dropped 0 bases, with 7 bases sitting between them. The CDR3 has 15 amino acids. CDR3 in amino acids: CASSYSRVSTDTQYF. As DNA, the CDR3 is TGTGCCAGCAGTTACTCGAGAGTGAGCACAGATACGCAGTATTTT.

This sequence joins TRBV7-9 and TRBJ1-2; the D is unclear. The CDR3 runs to 15 residues. Trimming pared 3 bases from V and 4 bases from J, leaving 15 bases between. Germline-derived CDR1 and CDR2 are SEHNR and FQNEAQ (reference sequence). The CDR3 region is CASSFAGTTIYGYTF. The CDR3 DNA is TGTGCCAGCAGCTTCGCAGGAACCACTATCTATGGCTACACCTTC.

The rearrangement joins TRBV18 to TRBJ1-2; no definite D call. CDR3 length: 13 amino acids. V lost 3 bases to trimming and J lost 5 bases, with 10 bases between them. The V gene's germline CDR1 is KGHSH and CDR2 LQKENI. The CDR3 DNA sequence: TGTGCCAGCTCACCCGGCAGACGATATGGCTACACCTTC. This codes for CASSPGRRYGYTF.

The chain employs TRBV4-2 and TRBJ2-3; the match to TRBD2 covers 15 bases. The CDR3 is 19 residues long. V lost 3 bases to trimming and J lost 6 bases; unmatched junction nucleotides: 13. Per the germline V gene, CDR1 is LGHNA and CDR2 is YNFKEQ. CDR3 residues: CASSHLPGTSGGLVDTQYF. The CDR3 nucleotides read TGTGCCAGCAGCCACCTACCGGGGACTAGCGGGGGGTTGGTGGATACGCAGTATTTT.